These T cell receptor beta chains were read from a single sample in a study of blood T cell repertoires in COVID-19. Some clones are missing from TCRdb's copy, which holds only in-frame ones; the method was immunoSEQ multiplex PCR. This table holds roughly 76,000 clones, roughly 84% found once. Input material: peripheral blood. The source is a woman aged 80 or over with active or convalescent COVID-19. Both conserved end residues are part of each CDR3. D genes are given only for firm matches. The size of a clone is reported for some rows only, either as once, few or many, or as a class for expanded clones.

>.|TRBJ1-5|.|TRBV11-2|15
TGTGCCAGCAGCAAAGGACAGAGCAATATTCAGCCCCAGCATTTT
CASSKGQSNIQPQHF
>TRBD2|TRBJ2-3|few|TRBV11-2|15
TGTGCCAGCAGCTTAAATAGCGGGGGTGCAGATACGCAGTATTTT
CASSLNSGGADTQYF
>.|TRBJ1-1|few|TRBV30|13
TGTGCCTGGACCGGGGAGAGAGGCACTGAAGCTTTCTTT
CAWTGERGTEAFF
>.|TRBJ1-6|.|TRBV7-9|15
TGTGCCAGCAAAATCCCGCGTTCGCCGACATCACCCCTCCACTTT
CASKIPRSPTSPLHF
>TRBD2|TRBJ2-3|once|TRBV18|17
TGTGCCAGCTCACCACCCCACGGGGGGGGGTTCACAGATACGCAGTATTTT
CASSPPHGGGFTDTQYF
>.|TRBJ1-1|.|TRBV6-5|15
TGTGCCAGCAGTCCACGGAGGGCGGGGAACACTGAAGCTTTCTTT
CASSPRRAGNTEAFF
>.|TRBJ2-3|.|TRBV5-1|16
TGCGCCAGCAGCGAAACTGGGTCGGGGGACCCAGATACGCAGTATTTT
CASSETGSGDPDTQYF
>.|TRBJ1-4|.|TRBV5-1|13
TGCGCCAGCAGCTTGCTGCAGGGGGAAAAACTGTTTTTT
CASSLLQGEKLFF
>TRBD1|TRBJ2-7|.|TRBV9|14
TGTGCCAGCAGCCAAACAGGGGGCCTCTACGAGCAGTACTTC
CASSQTGGLYEQYF
>TRBD1|TRBJ2-7|.|TRBV7-3|15
TGTGCCAGCAGCATAACAGGGGGCGCACAGTACGAGCAGTACTTC
CASSITGGAQYEQYF
>.|TRBJ1-4|.|TRBV28|15
TGTGCCAGCAGAACCCTACAGGCGTTAGGGGAAAAACTGTTTTTT
CASRTLQALGEKLFF
>.|TRBJ1-2|few|TRBV5-1|13
TGCGCCAGCTATAGGGCTGGAGGGGATGGCTACACCTTC
CASYRAGGDGYTF
>TRBD1|TRBJ2-7|.|TRBV6-5|13
TGTGCCAGCAGTTACTCGGACAGGCGCGAGCAGTACTTC
CASSYSDRREQYF
>TRBD2|TRBJ2-7|.|TRBV5-1|14
TGCGCCAGCAGCTTGGGAAGCGGGGGCTACGAGCAGTACTTC
CASSLGSGGYEQYF
>.|TRBJ1-1|.|TRBV10-3|12
TGTGCCAGCTTGGGCCCGTCAGGAGGGGCTTTCTTT
CASLGPSGGAFF
>TRBD1|TRBJ1-1|.|TRBV27|14
TGTGCCAGCAGTACTCTGGGACAGACAATTGAAGCTTTCTTT
CASSTLGQTIEAFF
>TRBD1|TRBJ1-1|.|TRBV5-4|15
TGTGCCAGCAGCTTGGGGGGACAGATGAACACTGAAGCTTTCTTT
CASSLGGQMNTEAFF
>TRBD1|TRBJ2-1|.|TRBV11-2|16
TGTGCCAGCAGCTTATTTCGGGACAGGGGAAGGTATGAGCAGTTCTTC
CASSLFRDRGRYEQFF
>.|TRBJ2-4|.|TRBV3-1/TRBV3-2|13
TGTGCCAGCAGCCAAGTGTTGGAGGACATTCAGTACTTC
CASSQVLEDIQYF
>.|TRBJ1-1|.|TRBV6-2/TRBV6-3|13
TGTGCCAGCAACCCCGGCTCCAGGGCTGAAGCTTTCTTT
CASNPGSRAEAFF